The 24 T cell receptor beta chains presented below share a single source sample, sequenced in a study of blood T cell repertoires in COVID-19. Assay: immunoSEQ multiplex PCR; the TCRdb copy retains only in-frame clones and omits some. The sample has some 100,000 clones; 85% are singletons. Sequencing used peripheral blood. The receptors were gathered from a woman aged 70-85 years with active or convalescent COVID-19.

In its sample, this clone was seen a few times. The CDR3 region has the DNA TGTGCCAGCAGCTTAGGAGGGCTAGGCTACACCTTC. Amino acids: CASSLGGLGYTF. The chain couples TRBV7-9 to TRBJ1-2, with D unresolved. V was trimmed by 1 base and J by 8 bases, leaving 8 bases between them. Germline lookup yields CDR1 SEHNR and CDR2 FQNEAQ (reference sequence). The CDR3 has 12 residues.

The genes are TRBV29-1 and TRBJ1-1; 9 nucleotides line up with TRBD1. This CDR3 has 13 amino acids. V dropped 5 bases and J dropped 8; count of bases not matched to a gene: 9. Per germline, CDR1 SQVTM and CDR2 ANQGSEA. The DNA of the CDR3 is TGCAGCGTTAGGACAGGGGAAACGGCGGAAGCTTTCTTT. It specifies CSVRTGETAEAFF.

The chain carries TRBV7-2 and TRBJ2-7; 7 nucleotides align to TRBD1. The germline V gene has CDR1 SGHTA and CDR2 FQGNSA. The trim removed 5 bases at V and 2 bases at J, leaving 9 bases unmatched. This CDR3 spans 15 amino acids. In nucleotides, the CDR3 is TGTGCCAGCAGCCCAGCCGGGACAGACGCCTACGAGCAGTACTTC. Translated, it gives CASSPAGTDAYEQYF.

V gene TRBV3-1 (or the pseudogene TRBV3-2) combines with J gene TRBJ1-2; TRBD1 matches 9 bases. This CDR3 has 16 residues. Germline V gene data show CDR1 as LGHDT and CDR2 as YNNKEL (reference sequence). The V and J ends lost 0 bases and 10 bases, in that order; junction bases with no gene match: 12. The CDR3 spells CASSQDPGGTGNDYTF. CDR3 bases: TGTGCCAGCAGCCAAGATCCTGGCGGGACAGGGAATGACTACACCTTC.

This clone came up once. The V and J genes are TRBV2 and TRBJ1-6; 8 bases agree with TRBD1. The CDR3 is 14 amino acids. Germline assignment: CDR1 SNHLY and CDR2 FYNNEI. V lost 6 bases, J lost 8 bases, and 6 bases stayed unmatched. The CDR3 loop reads CASSAATGDSPLHF. The CDR3 DNA reads as TGTGCCAGCAGCGCCGCGACAGGGGATTCACCCCTCCACTTT.

The chain is built from TRBV7-9 and TRBJ2-2; TRBD2 matches 7 bases. This CDR3 region has 15 residues. Trimming removed 6 bases from V and 1 base from J; junction bases left unmatched: 5. From germline, CDR1 is SEHNR and CDR2 FQNEAQ (reference sequence). The CDR3 is CASSPRGGNTGELFF. In DNA form, the CDR3 reads TGTGCCAGCAGTCCCCGCGGGGGGAACACCGGGGAGCTGTTTTTT.

This chain connects TRBV30 to TRBJ2-4, with a weak D call TRBD2 (5 bases). There are 15 residues in the CDR3. Deletions cut 0 bases from V and 3 bases from J, with 12 bases between. Looked up from germline, CDR1 is GTSNPN and CDR2 is SVGIG (reference sequence). The CDR3 loop reads CAWSVASGGKNIQYF. CDR3 nucleotides: TGTGCCTGGAGTGTAGCGAGCGGAGGCAAAAACATTCAGTACTTC.

The chain combines TRBV6-5 with TRBJ1-1; 7 nucleotides align to TRBD1. V dropped 7 bases and J dropped 4; count of bases not matched to a gene: 6. The CDR3 spans 13 residues. Germline loops: CDR1 MNHEY, CDR2 SVGAGI. This chain's CDR3 is CASTRTGVTEAFF. CDR3 nucleotides: TGTGCCAGCACACGGACAGGAGTCACTGAAGCTTTCTTT.

This clone was detected only once. This chain uses TRBV6-1 with TRBJ1-6, with 10 positions matching TRBD1. J lost 8 bases, V lost 2 bases, and 3 bases had no gene match. Germline V gene data show CDR1 as MNHNS and CDR2 as SASEGT. CDR3 length equals 15 residues. The CDR3 bases are TGTGCCAGCAGTGAAAAGGGGACAGGGGATTCACCCCTCCACTTT. It encodes CASSEKGTGDSPLHF.

The sample holds one count of this clone. The chain carries TRBV15 and TRBJ2-1; 8 bases agree with TRBD2. Germline V gene sequence: CDR1 LNHNV, CDR2 YYDKDF (reference sequence). The CDR3 spans 13 residues. J lost 15 bases, V lost 0 bases, and 7 bases had no gene match. The CDR3 sequence: CATSRDSGGSRFF. CDR3 bases: TGTGCCACCAGCAGAGATTCGGGGGGGAGTAGGTTCTTC.

For the CDR3, the DNA is TGTGCCAGCAGGGAGGACACTGAAGCTTTCTTT. It encodes CASREDTEAFF. The genes are TRBV6-5 and TRBJ1-1; D call uncertain. There are 11 residues in the CDR3. V lost 6 bases and J lost 3, with 5 bases in between. Germline V gene lookup returns CDR1 MNHEY and CDR2 SVGAGI.

The rearrangement joins TRBV4-3 to TRBJ1-1, with D possibly matching TRBD1 (5 bases). The germline CDR1 and CDR2 sequences are LGHNA and YSLEER. Trimming removed 1 base from V and 3 bases from J, with 12 bases in between. This CDR3 contains 15 residues. CDR3 DNA sequence: TGCGCCAGCAGCCAAGGGGGACTAGGGGACACTGAAGCTTTCTTT. Protein product: CASSQGGLGDTEAFF.

Only a few counts were recorded for this clone. The chain joins TRBV10-3 to TRBJ1-2; maybe TRBD1 (5 bases). V lost 7 bases, J lost 11 bases, and 20 bases lay in between. The germline V gene encodes CDR1 ENHRY and CDR2 SYGVKD. This CDR3 has 13 residues. The CDR3: CAIKGTGDIGYTF. The CDR3 coding sequence is TGTGCCATCAAGGGGACGGGAGATATCGGGTACACCTTC.

The rearrangement joins TRBV4-3 to TRBJ2-2; TRBD2 might be the D (5 bases). CDR3 size: 14 residues. The V gene lost 1 base and the J gene lost 6 bases, with 9 bases spanning the gap. Germline assignment: CDR1 LGHNA and CDR2 YSLEER. CDR3 nucleotide sequence: TGCGCCAGCAGCCAAGTCCCGCGGGCCGGGGAGCTGTTTTTT. Amino acids: CASSQVPRAGELFF.

This chain links TRBV18 with TRBJ1-4; D not certain. Deletions cut 0 bases from V and 5 bases from J, with 7 bases between. The CDR3 has 14 amino acids. CDR1 is KGHSH and CDR2 is LQKENI in the germline V gene. This chain's CDR3 is CASSPPSANEKLFF. The CDR3 DNA reads as TGTGCCAGCTCACCACCTTCAGCGAATGAAAAACTGTTTTTT.

This clone is a singleton in its sample. The rearrangement uses TRBV7-2 and TRBJ2-2; TRBD2 is a possible D gene (6 bases). The CDR3 has 16 amino acids. Trimming cost V 2 bases and J 2 bases, with 12 bases left between them. The germline CDR1 and CDR2 sequences are SGHTA and FQGNSA. The CDR3 sequence: CASSLLGTLNTGELFF. The CDR3 DNA follows: TGTGCCAGCAGCTTACTTGGGACTCTTAACACCGGGGAGCTGTTTTTT.

The V gene is TRBV28, the J gene TRBJ1-1, with 10 bases fitting TRBD1. The CDR3 totals 15 residues. Germline assignment: CDR1 MDHEN and CDR2 SYDVKM. V lost 3 bases, J lost 6 bases, and 7 bases stayed unmatched. The CDR3 sequence: CASSLAGTGVSEAFF. CDR3 sequence (DNA): TGTGCCAGCAGTTTGGCCGGGACAGGGGTCTCTGAAGCTTTCTTT.

The CDR3 protein is CASSLGDRANQPQHF. CDR3 DNA sequence: TGTGCCAGCAGCCTCGGGGACAGGGCCAATCAGCCCCAGCATTTT. The chain employs TRBV3-1 (or the pseudogene TRBV3-2) and TRBJ1-5; TRBD1 agrees at 9 bases. This CDR3 spans 15 amino acids. With 4 bases clipped from V and 3 bases from J, the junction kept 4 bases outside the gene matches. The V gene's germline CDR1 is LGHDT and CDR2 YNNKEL (reference sequence).

This clone was picked up one time. The chain combines TRBV30 with TRBJ2-1; 7 bases line up with TRBD2. CDR3 length: 14 amino acids. CDR1 is GTSNPN, CDR2 SVGIG, per germline (reference sequence). The trim removed 4 bases at V and 4 bases at J, leaving 7 bases unmatched. CDR3 loop: CAWTRERGYNEQFF. The CDR3 nucleotides are TGTGCCTGGACGCGGGAGAGGGGATACAATGAGCAGTTCTTC.

This clone was found a few times. Since a much larger clone is just one base distant, this may be a read error. The same CDR3 also results from other DNA sequences found in this sample. The chain employs TRBV4-3 and TRBJ2-3; 7 bases agree with TRBD2. The CDR3 length is 14 residues. The J segment lost 1 base and the V segment lost 4 bases, leaving 2 bases of the junction unmatched. Germline CDR1 LGHNA, CDR2 YSLEER. CDR3 residues: CASSLTSGTDTQYF. CDR3 bases: TGCGCCAGCAGCCTAACTAGCGGCACAGATACGCAGTATTTT.

The V call is TRBV3-1 (or the pseudogene TRBV3-2), the J call TRBJ1-3, with D possibly matching TRBD1 (6 bases). Per germline, CDR1 LGHDT and CDR2 YNNKEL (reference sequence). This CDR3 region has 15 residues. Trimming took off 6 bases at V and 2 bases at J, with 14 bases between the two ends. The CDR3 nucleotides are TGTGCCAGCAGTCTCCAGGGGCCGGCTGGAAACACCATATATTTT. This gives the protein CASSLQGPAGNTIYF.

This clone was detected only a few times. This chain connects TRBV4-3 to TRBJ2-6; no definite D call. V lost 0 bases, J lost 0 bases, and 12 bases lay in between. Germline lookup yields CDR1 LGHNA and CDR2 YSLEER. The CDR3 totals 18 residues. This CDR3 reads CASSQEPGSSSGANVLTF. The CDR3 DNA is TGCGCCAGCAGCCAAGAACCCGGGTCTAGCTCTGGGGCCAACGTCCTGACTTTC.

The CDR3 region is CASTLNRAGELFF. The CDR3, as DNA: TGTGCCAGCACCCTGAACAGGGCCGGGGAGCTGTTTTTT. The rearrangement uses TRBV6-5 and TRBJ2-2; the D gene is possibly TRBD1 (6 bases). The CDR3 length is 13 residues. V lost 7 bases to trimming and J lost 6 bases, with 12 bases between them. Germline V gives CDR1 MNHEY, CDR2 SVGAGI.

The rearrangement uses TRBV18 and TRBJ1-2; 7 bases are shared with TRBD1. Germline-derived CDR1 and CDR2 are KGHSH and LQKENI. CDR3 size: 15 residues. V shed 2 bases, J shed 6 bases, and the junction held 9 bases outside the gene matches. The CDR3: CASSPSTGTANGYTF. CDR3 sequence (DNA): TGTGCCAGCTCACCATCGACCGGGACAGCTAATGGCTACACCTTC.